This passage covers 20 T cell receptor beta chains from one sample sequenced in a study of monozygotic twins with inflammatory bowel disease. No DNA is given; TCRdb re-called the 5' RACE reads and lists each CDR3 protein once. This sample's table has 140,000 to 150,000 distinct CDR3 sequences. Sequenced sample: blood. These receptors all come from a human donor with ulcerative colitis or Crohn's disease, or a healthy co-twin of an affected twin (not recorded which).

The chain carries TRBV12-3 or TRBV12-4 and TRBJ1-2; TCRdb's D call of TRBD1 is untestable without DNA. This CDR3 is 14 amino acids long. The CDR3 protein is CASRLTGESYGYTF.

This CDR3 is CASGLAGLYEQYF. The genes are TRBV6-5 and TRBJ2-7; TCRdb picks TRBD2, but there is no DNA to check that call. Germline-derived CDR1 and CDR2 are MNHEY and SVGAGI. The CDR3 spans 13 residues.

J is TRBJ1-1 and V is TRBV25-1; TCRdb designates TRBD1, a call that cannot be tested without DNA. The CDR3 has 14 residues. Germline V gene sequence: CDR1 MGHDK, CDR2 SYGVNS. CDR3 residues: CASSHRGVRTEAFF.

This sequence joins TRBV5-1 and TRBJ2-1. The CDR3 is 15 amino acids. Germline V lookup: CDR1 SGHRS, CDR2 YFSETQ. CDR3 amino acids: CASSLAQRLYNEQFF.

CDR3 amino acids: CSASRRTSVVGKNIQYF. The J gene is TRBJ2-4, the V gene TRBV20-1; TCRdb reports TRBD2, a call that lacks DNA to check it against. The CDR3 contains 17 residues. CDR1 and CDR2 (germline): DFQATT, SNEGSKA (reference sequence).

V and J are TRBV7-3 and TRBJ2-1; the D call from TCRdb, TRBD2, cannot be confirmed without DNA. CDR1 and CDR2 (germline): SGHTA, FQGTGA. This CDR3 spans 15 amino acids. CDR3 residues: CASSLDGRKDNEQFF.

CDR3 region: CASSQAASGRWPGELFF. V gene TRBV7-3 combines with J gene TRBJ2-2; TCRdb's assignment of TRBD2 cannot be checked, as there is no DNA. This CDR3 is built from 17 residues. Germline-derived CDR1 and CDR2 are SGHTA and FQGTGA.

The chain is built from TRBV3-1 and TRBJ1-1; TCRdb lists TRBD1, though no DNA is available to test this call. This CDR3 is 15 amino acids long. Germline V gene sequence: CDR1 LGHDT, CDR2 YNNKEL (reference sequence). CDR3 amino acids: CASSARRDRGTEAFF. Full variable domain (rest looked up from reference TRBV3-1 and TRBJ1-1): DTAVSQTPKYLVTQMGNDKSIKCEQNLGHDTMYWYKQDSKKFLKIMFSYNNKELIINETVPNRFSPKSPDKAHLNLHINSLELGDSAVYFCASSARRDRGTEAFFGQGTRLTVV.

The chain carries TRBV5-1 and TRBJ2-3. In germline, CDR1 is SGHRS, CDR2 YFSETQ. The CDR3 contains 15 residues. The CDR3 loop is CASSSLDGGTDTQYF. Filled out from reference TRBV5-1 and TRBJ2-3, the complete variable domain reads KAGVTQTPRYLIKTRGQQVTLSCSPISGHRSVSWYQQTPGQGLQFLFEYFSETQRNKGNFPGRFSGRQFSNSRSEMNVSTLELGDSALYLCASSSLDGGTDTQYFGPGTRLTVL.

This chain joins TRBV29-1 and TRBJ2-2; as DNA is missing, the TRBD1 call by TCRdb cannot be tested. This CDR3 comprises 15 residues. CDR1 is SQVTM and CDR2 is ANQGSEA in the germline V gene. This CDR3 reads CSVAGPRGNTGELFF.

V is TRBV7-2 and J is TRBJ2-1; the TCRdb call, TRBD2, lacks DNA for checking. CDR1 is SGHTA, CDR2 FQGNSA, per germline. The CDR3 is made up of 16 amino acids. This CDR3 is CASSPTSGAIYNEQFF.

The J gene is TRBJ2-1, the V gene TRBV7-8; TCRdb designates TRBD2, a call that cannot be tested without DNA. The CDR3 has 16 residues. The germline V gene has CDR1 SGHVS and CDR2 FQNEAQ. This CDR3 is CASSPGTSGRTNEQFF.

This chain uses TRBV20-1 with TRBJ2-1; TCRdb picks TRBD2, but there is no DNA to check that call. Per the germline V gene, CDR1 is DFQATT and CDR2 is SNEGSKA (reference sequence). CDR3 length: 15 residues. The CDR3 here is CSARGLEGLYNEQFF.

The chain combines TRBV5-1 with TRBJ2-7; TCRdb reports TRBD2, a call that lacks DNA to check it against. CDR3 length: 15 residues. Germline V gene lookup returns CDR1 SGHRS and CDR2 YFSETQ. The CDR3 here is CASSGDTGIPYEQYF.

The chain has TRBV5-1 and TRBJ2-5; TCRdb reports TRBD1, a call that lacks DNA to check it against. This CDR3 is 15 amino acids long. CDR1 is SGHRS, CDR2 YFSETQ, per germline. CDR3 protein: CASWSRWEREETQYF.

The chain joins TRBV20-1 to TRBJ2-5; with no DNA, the TCRdb D assignment of TRBD2 cannot be verified. The CDR3 runs 14 residues. Per the germline V gene, CDR1 is DFQATT and CDR2 is SNEGSKA (reference sequence). CDR3 loop: CSARVGGSHQTQYF.

The chain couples TRBV27 to TRBJ1-4. There are 13 residues in the CDR3. The germline CDR1 and CDR2 sequences are MNHEY and SMNVEV (reference sequence). The CDR3 here is CASSSQLKEKLFF.

CDR3 sequence reads: CASRQLGGDYNEQFF. The chain recombines TRBV5-4 with TRBJ2-1; TCRdb's D gene call, TRBD2, goes unchecked for lack of DNA. CDR1 and CDR2 (germline): SGHNT, YYREEE (reference sequence). This CDR3 is built from 15 residues.

The rearrangement links TRBV5-1 to TRBJ2-7; TCRdb outputs TRBD1, but without DNA this stays unchecked. The CDR3 loop spans 17 amino acids. The germline V gene has CDR1 SGHRS and CDR2 YFSETQ. CDR3 region: CASSLLRTAIQIYEQYF.

This chain uses TRBV5-6 with TRBJ2-7; lacking DNA, the TRBD1 call made by TCRdb goes unchecked. The CDR3 is 13 amino acids. The germline gives CDR1 SGHDT, CDR2 YYEEEE. CDR3 protein: CASNFGTDYEQYF.